This TCR beta chain was identified in a study of long-term antiretroviral therapy in people with HIV. As concerns this clone: Antigen: not known.

This CDR3 contains 16 residues. V shed 7 bases and J shed 3 bases, with 19 bases lying between them. Germline V gives CDR1 LNHDA, CDR2 SQIVND (reference sequence). Sequencing used immunoSEQ v3.0 at survey level. Here immunoSEQ multiplex PCR was the method, and the copy in TCRdb shows in-frame clones only, minus some. The data hold about 30,000 clones, with 85% to 95% observed a single time. Overall study findings and caveats: Among HIV repertoires, CDR3 length ranges were narrower than those of controls.

This receptor was taken from a man aged 50 to 59 with HIV. This specimen was unsorted PBMCs, taken 5.3 years after starting antiretroviral therapy. The J gene is TRBJ2-1, the V gene TRBV19; TRBD1 might be the D (6 bases). CDR3 region: CASTPRTGFGYNEQFF. The DNA of the CDR3 is TGTGCCAGTACCCCCCGAACAGGGTTTGGCTACAATGAGCAGTTCTTC.